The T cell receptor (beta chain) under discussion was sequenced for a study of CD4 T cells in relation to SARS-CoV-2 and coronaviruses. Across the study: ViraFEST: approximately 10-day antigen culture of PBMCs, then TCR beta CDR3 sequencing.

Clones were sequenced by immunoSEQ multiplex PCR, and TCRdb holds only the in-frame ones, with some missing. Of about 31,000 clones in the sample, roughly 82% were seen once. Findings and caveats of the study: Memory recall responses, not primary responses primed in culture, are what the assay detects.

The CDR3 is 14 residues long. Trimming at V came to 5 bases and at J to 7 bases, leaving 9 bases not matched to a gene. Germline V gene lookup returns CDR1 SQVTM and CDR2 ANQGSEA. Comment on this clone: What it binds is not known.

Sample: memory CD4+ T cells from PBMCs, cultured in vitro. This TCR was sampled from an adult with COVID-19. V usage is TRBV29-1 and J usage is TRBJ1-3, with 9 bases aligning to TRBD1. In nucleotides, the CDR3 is TGCAGCGTTTGGGACAGGGAGCCGCGGAACACCATATATTTT. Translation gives CSVWDREPRNTIYF.